These T cell receptor beta chains were read from a single sample in a study of cytomegalovirus exposure and HLA in healthy donors. Sequenced by immunoSEQ multiplex PCR; TCRdb stores in-frame clones only, minus some. In the table there are around 100,000 clones, about four fifths of which are singletons. Sequences were obtained from PBMCs. The receptors derive from a man in his thirties or forties in good health and CMV-seropositive. Each CDR3 is given with its conserved first and last residue. D genes are given only for firm matches. Some rows have no size entry. The others give once, few or many, or a class for an expanded clone.

clone_size j_call v_call d_call cdr3_nt cdr3_aa
NA TRBJ1-1 TRBV19 NA TGTGCCAGTAGTAGGGCCAGGGTGAACACTGAAGCTTTCTTT CASSRARVNTEAFF
NA TRBJ1-1 TRBV19 NA TGTGCCAGTAGTCCCTACAGGGCTAACACTGAAGCTTTCTTT CASSPYRANTEAFF
NA TRBJ2-1 TRBV7-3 TRBD2 TGTGCCAGCAGCTGGGGGGGAGGGGACTCCGACAATGAGCAGTTCTTC CASSWGGGDSDNEQFF
few TRBJ1-1 TRBV30 NA TGTGCCTGGAGTTTGAGGGACTGGGACACTGAAGCTTTCTTT CAWSLRDWDTEAFF
once TRBJ1-1 TRBV7-9 NA TGTTCCAGCAGCTCCACCCCCCGGGTTACAAAGGCTGAAGCTTTCTTT CSSSSTPRVTKAEAFF
NA TRBJ1-3 TRBV11-2 NA TGTGCCAGCAGCTTGGGGCAGGCTGACACCATATATTTT CASSLGQADTIYF
NA TRBJ1-2 TRBV25-1 NA TGTGCCAGCAGTGAATGGGAGCAGTCGGGCTACACCTTC CASSEWEQSGYTF
NA TRBJ1-1 TRBV6-5 NA TGTGCCAGCAGTGAAGCATTTGTTACTGAAGCTTTCTTT CASSEAFVTEAFF
NA TRBJ1-5 TRBV28 NA TGTGCCAGCAGTTTAATAGGTTTACAGGATAGCAATCAGCCCCAGCATTTT CASSLIGLQDSNQPQHF
NA TRBJ1-2 TRBV2 NA TGTGCCAGCAGCGAGAGCGGTGGCTACACCTTC CASSESGGYTF
NA TRBJ2-1 TRBV27 NA TGTGCCAGCAGTTTTAATCCAATCCTGCGAGGGGGGGCCTACAATGAGCAGTTCTTC CASSFNPILRGGAYNEQFF
NA TRBJ2-3 TRBV11-2 TRBD2 TGTGCCAGCAGCTTAGACCTTAGCGGGAGGGCCGAGGTAGGCACAGATACGCAGTATTTT CASSLDLSGRAEVGTDTQYF
NA TRBJ2-3 TRBV2 TRBD1 TGTGCCAGCAGGATAGACAGGGCCACAGATACGCAGTATTTT CASRIDRATDTQYF
NA TRBJ2-3 TRBV25-1 NA TGTGCCAGCAGTGAATATGCGGGCACAGATACGCAGTATTTT CASSEYAGTDTQYF
once TRBJ2-3 TRBV29-1 NA TGCAGCGCTACTACAATCGGGGAAGGCACAGATACGCAGTATTTT CSATTIGEGTDTQYF
NA TRBJ1-1 TRBV7-8 NA TGTGCCAGCAGCTTAGTTCGGGGGACTGAAGCTTTCTTT CASSLVRGTEAFF
NA TRBJ2-7 TRBV7-9 NA TGTGCCAGCAGCGAACAGTCCCGAGACGAGCAGTACTTC CASSEQSRDEQYF
NA TRBJ2-6 TRBV7-3 TRBD1 TGTGCCAGCGCGGACAGGGCGAGCTCTGGGGCCAACGTCCTGACTTTC CASADRASSGANVLTF
few TRBJ2-3 TRBV11-3 NA TGTGCCAGCAGCTGGAGGAGCACAGATACGCAGTATTTT CASSWRSTDTQYF
NA TRBJ1-5 TRBV18 NA TGTGCCAGCCAACAGGGTGGAAATCAGCCCCAGCATTTT CASQQGGNQPQHF
NA TRBJ1-1 TRBV11-1 TRBD1 TGTGCCAGCAGCTCGGACAGGGCGGTAGCTTTCTTT CASSSDRAVAFF
NA TRBJ1-2 TRBV6-5 NA TGTGCCAGCAGTTACTCTCGGGGTCGGCACTATGGCTACACCTTC CASSYSRGRHYGYTF
NA TRBJ1-1 TRBV6-4 NA TGTGCCAGCAGTGACTCGTTTGCCAGTGAAGCTTTCTTT CASSDSFASEAFF
NA TRBJ1-6 TRBV7-9 TRBD1 TGTGCCAGCAGCTCAGGGGGTAGCGGCTCACCCCTCCACTTT CASSSGGSGSPLHF
NA TRBJ2-3 TRBV7-2 TRBD2 TGTGCCAGCAGGACTAGCGGGAGGACAGATACGCAGTATTTT CASRTSGRTDTQYF
once TRBJ2-1 TRBV27 TRBD1 TGTGCCAGCAGTGCGGACAGGGCCTACAATGAGCAGTTCTTC CASSADRAYNEQFF
NA TRBJ2-7 TRBV11-3 TRBD1 TGTGCCAGCAGTCCCGGGACAGCCAATTCCTACGAGCAGTACTTC CASSPGTANSYEQYF
few TRBJ2-3 TRBV5-1 NA TGCGCCAGCAGCTTGGTCGCGGCGGGGGCTTCCACAGATACGCAGTATTTT CASSLVAAGASTDTQYF
NA TRBJ1-3 TRBV4-1 TRBD1 TGCGCCAGCAGCCAGCTCAACAGGGGCCTTGGAAACACCATATATTTT CASSQLNRGLGNTIYF
NA TRBJ2-3 TRBV30 TRBD2 TGTGCCTGGCAGGGAATAGGACTAGCGGGGTTCACAGATACGCAGTATTTT CAWQGIGLAGFTDTQYF
few TRBJ1-2 TRBV18 TRBD1 TGTGCCAGCGGACAGGGCGGCGATGGCTACACCTTC CASGQGGDGYTF
NA TRBJ2-5 TRBV11-3 TRBD1 TGTGCCAGCAGCTTTAACAGGGGTGAGGAGACCCAGTACTTC CASSFNRGEETQYF
NA TRBJ1-2 TRBV19 TRBD1 TGTGCCAGTACCGGGACAGCCTATGGCTACACCTTC CASTGTAYGYTF
NA TRBJ2-2 TRBV5-1 TRBD1 TGCGCCAGCAGCCTGGGACAGGACATGAACACCGGGGAGCTGTTTTTT CASSLGQDMNTGELFF
NA TRBJ1-5 TRBV2 NA TGTGCCAGCAGTGAAGACAGGATCAATCAGCCCCAGCATTTT CASSEDRINQPQHF
NA TRBJ2-2 TRBV28 TRBD1 TGTGCCAGCAGTGGACAGGGTCATTCCGGGGAGCTGTTTTTT CASSGQGHSGELFF
NA TRBJ1-3 TRBV15 NA TGTGCCACCACTAACTCTGGAAACACCATATATTTT CATTNSGNTIYF
once TRBJ2-1 TRBV5-1 TRBD1 TGCGCCAGCAGCGATATAGGGGGCGCAGAGCAGTTCTTC CASSDIGGAEQFF
NA TRBJ2-7 TRBV9 NA TGTGCCAGCAGCGTAGCCCCTGGAACAGACTACGAGCAGTACTTC CASSVAPGTDYEQYF
NA TRBJ1-1 TRBV11-2 TRBD1 TGTGCCAGCAGCCTTCGACAGGGGACTGAAGCTTTCTTT CASSLRQGTEAFF
NA TRBJ1-2 TRBV2 TRBD1 TGTGCCAGCCTTCAGGGGGTTACTAACTATGGCTACACCTTC CASLQGVTNYGYTF
NA TRBJ1-1 TRBV9 TRBD1 TGTGCCAGTGGGACAGGGCTACTAACTGAAGCTTTCTTT CASGTGLLTEAFF
NA TRBJ2-1 TRBV12-5 NA TGTGCTAGTGGTCCCCCTTCCAGATACAATGAGCAGTTCTTC CASGPPSRYNEQFF
NA TRBJ2-7 TRBV28 TRBD1 TGTGCCAGCAGTTCTCAATCGACAGGGACCTCCTACGAGCAGTACTTC CASSSQSTGTSYEQYF
NA TRBJ2-3 TRBV2 TRBD2 TGTGCCAGCAGTGAGGGACTAGCGGGGTTCACAGATACGCAGTATTTT CASSEGLAGFTDTQYF
NA TRBJ1-1 TRBV5-1 TRBD1 TGCGCCAGCAGCTTGGACAGGGGCACTGAAGCTTTCTTT CASSLDRGTEAFF
NA TRBJ1-4 TRBV15 TRBD1 TGTGCCACCAGCAGATCCAGGGGGCTACGGGAAAAACTGTTTTTT CATSRSRGLREKLFF
NA TRBJ2-3 TRBV5-6 NA TGTGCCAGCAGCCGAGACATCGGTCGGGATACGCAGTATTTT CASSRDIGRDTQYF
once TRBJ1-5 TRBV6-1 TRBD1 TGTGCCAGCAGTGAAAGAGAGAGGAGGGGGCGATTTGGGTATAGCAATCAGCCCCAGCATTTT CASSERERRGRFGYSNQPQHF